Listed here is a single TCR beta chain. Repertoires were generated with immunoSEQ multiplex PCR, while TCRdb's copy carries only in-frame clones and drops some. Counted here are around 430,000 clones, about 91% occurring once; the ten biggest clones make up roughly 12%. The data originate from a study of blood T cell repertoires in COVID-19. Germline-derived CDR1 and CDR2 are MNHEY and SMNVEV (reference sequence). This CDR3 comprises 14 residues. The J segment lost 3 bases and the V segment lost 4 bases, leaving 6 bases of the junction unmatched. Specimen: peripheral blood. The clonotype was recovered from a woman in her fifties or sixties with COVID-19, enrolled during active disease. The gene calls are TRBV27 and TRBJ2-7; 7 nucleotides match TRBD2. The chain's CDR3 is CASSYRDYVYEQYF. The CDR3 DNA follows: TGTGCCAGCAGTTACCGGGACTATGTCTACGAGCAGTACTTC.